This T cell receptor (gamma chain) was sequenced for a study of Vδ1+ human thymocytes. Notes on the study in general: Highly polyclonal TRG and TRD repertoires with Gaussian CDR3 length distributions appeared in thymus. Unexpected Vdelta2 sequences could cause misinterpretation of bulk repertoire data. Despite high sort purity, about 20% of thymic T cell receptor delta sequences were Vdelta2.

The CDR3 totals 16 residues. Germline trimming cut 4 bases from V and 2 bases from J; bases unmatched to any gene: 10. Germline V gene sequence: CDR1 EGSTGY, CDR2 YDSYTSSV. The template was reverse-transcribed extracted RNA. Multiplex PCR used pooled V-gene forward primers and a constant-region reverse primer to amplify CDR3s. TCRdb applied CATT to the multiplex PCR reads for clone calling. Of about 22,000 gamma-chain clones listed, roughly 15% are singletons. As for this clone: As yet, its antigen is unknown.

The TCR was taken from a child less than two years old who had congenital heart surgery. Material for sequencing was Vdelta1+ gamma-delta thymocytes from the thymus. Subset described: FACS-sorted CD3+ TCRalphabeta- TCRVdelta1+ TCRVdelta2- thymocytes. The chain recombines TRGV4 with TRGJP2. The chain's CDR3 is CATWDGHRSSDWIKTF. The DNA of the CDR3 is TGTGCCACCTGGGACGGGCATCGGAGTAGTGATTGGATCAAGACGTTT.